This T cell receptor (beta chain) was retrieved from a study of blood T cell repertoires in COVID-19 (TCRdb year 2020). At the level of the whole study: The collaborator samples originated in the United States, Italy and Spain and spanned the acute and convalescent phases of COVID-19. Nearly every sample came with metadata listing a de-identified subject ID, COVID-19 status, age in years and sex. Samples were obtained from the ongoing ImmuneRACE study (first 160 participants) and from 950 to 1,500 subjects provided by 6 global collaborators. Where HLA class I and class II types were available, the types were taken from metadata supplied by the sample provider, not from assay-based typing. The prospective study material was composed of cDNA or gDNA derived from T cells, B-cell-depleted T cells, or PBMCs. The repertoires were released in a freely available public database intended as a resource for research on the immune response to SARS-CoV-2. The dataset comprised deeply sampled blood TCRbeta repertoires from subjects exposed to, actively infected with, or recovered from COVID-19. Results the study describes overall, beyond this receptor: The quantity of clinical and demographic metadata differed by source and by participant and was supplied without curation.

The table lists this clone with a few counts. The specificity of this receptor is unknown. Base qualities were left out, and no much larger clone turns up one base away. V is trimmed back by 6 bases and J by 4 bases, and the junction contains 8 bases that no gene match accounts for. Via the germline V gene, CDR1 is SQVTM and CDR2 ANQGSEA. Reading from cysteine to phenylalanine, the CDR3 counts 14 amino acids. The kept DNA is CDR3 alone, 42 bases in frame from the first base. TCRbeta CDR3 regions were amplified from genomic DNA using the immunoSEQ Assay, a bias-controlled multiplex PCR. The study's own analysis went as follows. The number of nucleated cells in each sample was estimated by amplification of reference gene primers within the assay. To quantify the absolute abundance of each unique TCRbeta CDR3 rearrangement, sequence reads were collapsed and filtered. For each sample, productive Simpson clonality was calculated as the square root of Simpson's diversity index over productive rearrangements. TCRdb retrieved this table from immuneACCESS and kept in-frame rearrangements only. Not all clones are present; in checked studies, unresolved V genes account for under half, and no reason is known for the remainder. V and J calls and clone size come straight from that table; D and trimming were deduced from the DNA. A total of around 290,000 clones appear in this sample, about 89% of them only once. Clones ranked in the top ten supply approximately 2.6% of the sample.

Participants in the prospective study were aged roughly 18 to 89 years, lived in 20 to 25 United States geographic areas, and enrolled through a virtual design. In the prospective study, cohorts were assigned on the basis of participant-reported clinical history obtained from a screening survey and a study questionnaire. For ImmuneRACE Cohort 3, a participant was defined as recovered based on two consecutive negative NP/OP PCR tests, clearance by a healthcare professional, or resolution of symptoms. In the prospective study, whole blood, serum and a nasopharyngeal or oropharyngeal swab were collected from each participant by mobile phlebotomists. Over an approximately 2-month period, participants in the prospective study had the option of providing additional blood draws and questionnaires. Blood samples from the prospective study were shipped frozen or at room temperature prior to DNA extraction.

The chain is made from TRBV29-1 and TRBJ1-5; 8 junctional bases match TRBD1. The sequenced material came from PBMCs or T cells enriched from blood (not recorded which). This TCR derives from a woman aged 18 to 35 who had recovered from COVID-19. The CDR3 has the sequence CSVPGTGLNQPQHF. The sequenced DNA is TGCAGCGTCCCCGGGACAGGCCTAAATCAGCCCCAGCATTTT.